The sequence of this TCR beta chain was determined in a study of T-cell memory formation after mild COVID-19. This clonotype was observed a handful of times. One entry per CDR3 protein, called by TCRdb with MiXCR from the 5' RACE reads. The data contain around 250,000 distinct CDR3 sequences, 15% to 17% of them seen just once; the ten biggest clones take up around 2%. CDR1 and CDR2 (germline): MNHEY, SVGAGI. CDR3 size: 12 residues. The V gene lost 1 base and the J gene lost 9 bases, with 4 bases spanning the gap. The receptor was isolated from an adult woman who had mild COVID-19 (a few samples of this study predate the infection). Cell type and time point are not known. The sequencing input was PBMCs or a T cell subset sorted from them (not recorded which). This sequence joins TRBV6-5 and TRBJ1-6, with D uncertain. In nucleotides, the CDR3 is TGTGCCAGCAGTTACTTAGGTTCACCCCTCCACTTT. Amino acid sequence: CASSYLGSPLHF.